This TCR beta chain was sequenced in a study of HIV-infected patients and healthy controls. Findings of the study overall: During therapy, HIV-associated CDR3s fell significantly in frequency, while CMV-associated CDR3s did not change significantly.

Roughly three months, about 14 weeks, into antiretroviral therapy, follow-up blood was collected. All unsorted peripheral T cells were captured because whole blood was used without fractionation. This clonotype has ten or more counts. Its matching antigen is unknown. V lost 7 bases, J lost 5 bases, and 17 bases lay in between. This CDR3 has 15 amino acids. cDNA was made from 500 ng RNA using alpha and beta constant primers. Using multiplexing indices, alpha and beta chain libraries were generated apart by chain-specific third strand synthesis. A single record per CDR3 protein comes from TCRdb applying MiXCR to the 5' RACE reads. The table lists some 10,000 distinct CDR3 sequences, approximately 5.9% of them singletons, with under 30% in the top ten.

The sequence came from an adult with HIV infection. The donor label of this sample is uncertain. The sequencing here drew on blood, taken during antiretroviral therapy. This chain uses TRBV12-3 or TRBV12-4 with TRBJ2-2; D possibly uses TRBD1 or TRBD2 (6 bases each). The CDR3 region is CASTLGGGRTGELFF. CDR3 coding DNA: TGTGCCAGCACATTAGGAGGGGGGCGGACCGGGGAGCTGTTTTTT.